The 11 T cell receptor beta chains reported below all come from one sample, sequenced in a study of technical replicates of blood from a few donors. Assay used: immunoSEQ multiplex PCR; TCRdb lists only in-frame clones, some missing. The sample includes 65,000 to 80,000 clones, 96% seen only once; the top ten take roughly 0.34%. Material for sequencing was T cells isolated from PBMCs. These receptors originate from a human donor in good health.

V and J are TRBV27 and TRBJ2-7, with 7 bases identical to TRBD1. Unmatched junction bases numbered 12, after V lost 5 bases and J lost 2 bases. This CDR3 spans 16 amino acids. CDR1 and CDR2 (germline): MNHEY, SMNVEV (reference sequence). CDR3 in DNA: TGTGCCAGCAGTCCTGGAGACAGGGAGATCCCCTACGAGCAGTACTTC. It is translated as CASSPGDREIPYEQYF.

The DNA for the CDR3 is TGTGCCACCAGCGGCCGTCCACAGGGGAGCTCCTACGAGCAGTACTTC. It specifies CATSGRPQGSSYEQYF. This chain uses TRBV15 with TRBJ2-7, with TRBD1 identical over 7 bases. The CDR3 runs 16 residues. With V trimmed by 5 bases and J by 0 bases, 10 bases remained unmatched. Germline CDR1 reads LNHNV; CDR2 reads YYDKDF (reference sequence).

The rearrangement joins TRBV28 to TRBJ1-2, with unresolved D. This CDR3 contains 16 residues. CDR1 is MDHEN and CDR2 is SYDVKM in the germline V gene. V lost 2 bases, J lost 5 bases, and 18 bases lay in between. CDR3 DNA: TGTGCCAGCAGTTTACCCCCCTTTGGAGCGTTGTATGGCTACACCTTC. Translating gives CASSLPPFGALYGYTF.

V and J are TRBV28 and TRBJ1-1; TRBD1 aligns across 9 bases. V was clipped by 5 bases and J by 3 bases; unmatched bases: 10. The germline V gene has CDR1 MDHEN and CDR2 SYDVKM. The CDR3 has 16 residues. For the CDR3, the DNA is TGTGCCAGCAGTCGAACCCGGGACAGGGCGTACACTGAAGCTTTCTTT. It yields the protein CASSRTRDRAYTEAFF.

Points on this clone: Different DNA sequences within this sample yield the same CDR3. This CDR3 is CASSFTSGNTGELFF. The CDR3 DNA sequence: TGTGCCAGCAGCTTCACTAGCGGGAACACCGGGGAGCTGTTTTTT. The rearrangement uses TRBV5-6 and TRBJ2-2, with 8 bases fitting TRBD2. Germline V lookup: CDR1 SGHDT, CDR2 YYEEEE. There are 15 residues in the CDR3. V lost 2 bases, J lost 1 base, and 1 base stayed unmatched.

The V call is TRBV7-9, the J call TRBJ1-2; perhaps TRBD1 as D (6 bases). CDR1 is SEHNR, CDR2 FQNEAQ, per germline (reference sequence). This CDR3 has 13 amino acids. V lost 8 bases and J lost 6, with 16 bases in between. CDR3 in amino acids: CASSPAGADGYTF. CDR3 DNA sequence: TGTGCCAGCTCCCCTGCGGGGGCTGATGGCTACACCTTC.

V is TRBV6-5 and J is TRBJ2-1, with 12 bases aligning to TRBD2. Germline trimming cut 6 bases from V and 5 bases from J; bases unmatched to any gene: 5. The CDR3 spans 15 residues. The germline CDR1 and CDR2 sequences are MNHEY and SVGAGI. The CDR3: CASSSWTSGDNEQFF. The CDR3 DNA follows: TGTGCCAGCAGCTCCTGGACTAGCGGGGACAATGAGCAGTTCTTC.

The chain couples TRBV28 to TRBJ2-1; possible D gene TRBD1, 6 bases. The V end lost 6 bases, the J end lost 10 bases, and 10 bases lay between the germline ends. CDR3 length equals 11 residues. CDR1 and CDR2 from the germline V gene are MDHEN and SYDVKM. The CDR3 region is CASRHDREQFF. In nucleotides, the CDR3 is TGTGCCAGCAGGCATGACAGGGAGCAGTTCTTC.

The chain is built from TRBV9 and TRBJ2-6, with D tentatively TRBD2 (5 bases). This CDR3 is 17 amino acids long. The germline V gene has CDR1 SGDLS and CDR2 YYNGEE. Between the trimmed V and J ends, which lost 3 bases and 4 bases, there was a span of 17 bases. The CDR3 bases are TGTGCCAGCAGCGATGGACTGCCTAGATTAGGGGCCAACGTCCTGACTTTC. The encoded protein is CASSDGLPRLGANVLTF.

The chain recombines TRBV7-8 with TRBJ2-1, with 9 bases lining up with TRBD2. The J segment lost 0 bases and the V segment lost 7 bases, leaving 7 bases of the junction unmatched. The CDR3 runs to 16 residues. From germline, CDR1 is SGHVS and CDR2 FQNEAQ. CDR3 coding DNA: TGTGCCAGCAACCTTCTTAGCGGGAGCTCCTACAATGAGCAGTTCTTC. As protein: CASNLLSGSSYNEQFF.

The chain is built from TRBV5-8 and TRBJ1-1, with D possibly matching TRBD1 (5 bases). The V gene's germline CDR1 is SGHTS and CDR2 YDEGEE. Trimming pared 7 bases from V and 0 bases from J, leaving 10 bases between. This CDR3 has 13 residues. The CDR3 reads CASGGLMNTEAFF. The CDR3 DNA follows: TGTGCCAGCGGGGGACTTATGAACACTGAAGCTTTCTTT.